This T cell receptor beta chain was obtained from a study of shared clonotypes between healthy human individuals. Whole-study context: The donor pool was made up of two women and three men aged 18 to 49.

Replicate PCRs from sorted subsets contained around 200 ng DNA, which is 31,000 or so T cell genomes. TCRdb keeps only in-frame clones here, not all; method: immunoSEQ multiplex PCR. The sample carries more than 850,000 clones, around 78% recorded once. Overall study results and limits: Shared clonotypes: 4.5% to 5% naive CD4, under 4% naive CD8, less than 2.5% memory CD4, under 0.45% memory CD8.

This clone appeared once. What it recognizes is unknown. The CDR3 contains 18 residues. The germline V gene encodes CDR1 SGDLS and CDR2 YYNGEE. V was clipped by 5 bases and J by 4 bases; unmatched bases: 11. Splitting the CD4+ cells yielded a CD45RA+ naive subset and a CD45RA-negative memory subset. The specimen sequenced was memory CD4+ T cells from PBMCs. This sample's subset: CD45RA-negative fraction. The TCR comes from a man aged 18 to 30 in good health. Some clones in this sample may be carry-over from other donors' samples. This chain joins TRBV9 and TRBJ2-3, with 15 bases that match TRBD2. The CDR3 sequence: CASSTAGLAGGLPDTQYF. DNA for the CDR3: TGTGCCAGCAGTACAGCGGGACTAGCGGGAGGTCTGCCAGATACGCAGTATTTT.